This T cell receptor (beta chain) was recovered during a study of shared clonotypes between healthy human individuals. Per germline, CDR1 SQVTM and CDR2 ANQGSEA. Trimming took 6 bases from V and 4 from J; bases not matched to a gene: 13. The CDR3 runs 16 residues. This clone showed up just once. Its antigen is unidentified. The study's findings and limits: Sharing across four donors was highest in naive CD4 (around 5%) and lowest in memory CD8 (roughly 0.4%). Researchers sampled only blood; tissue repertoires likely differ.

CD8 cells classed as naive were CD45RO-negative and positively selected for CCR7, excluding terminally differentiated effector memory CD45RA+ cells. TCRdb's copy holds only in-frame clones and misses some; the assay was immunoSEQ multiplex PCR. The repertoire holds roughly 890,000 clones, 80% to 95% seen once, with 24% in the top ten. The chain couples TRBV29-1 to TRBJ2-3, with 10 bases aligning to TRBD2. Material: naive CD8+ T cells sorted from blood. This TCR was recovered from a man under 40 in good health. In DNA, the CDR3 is TGCAGCGTCCAGGGATATCTAGCGGGAGCCTCAGATACGCAGTATTTT. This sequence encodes CSVQGYLAGASDTQYF.